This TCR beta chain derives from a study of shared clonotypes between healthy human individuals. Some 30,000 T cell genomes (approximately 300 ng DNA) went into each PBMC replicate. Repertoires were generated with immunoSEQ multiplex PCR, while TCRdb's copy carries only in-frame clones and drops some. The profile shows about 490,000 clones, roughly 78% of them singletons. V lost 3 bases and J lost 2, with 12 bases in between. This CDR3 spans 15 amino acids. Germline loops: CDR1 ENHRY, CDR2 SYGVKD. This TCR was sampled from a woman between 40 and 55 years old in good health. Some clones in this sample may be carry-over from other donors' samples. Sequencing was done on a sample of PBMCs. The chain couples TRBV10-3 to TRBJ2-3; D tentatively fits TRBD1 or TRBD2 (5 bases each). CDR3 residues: CAISERDVSTDTQYF. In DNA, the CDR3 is TGTGCCATCAGTGAAAGGGACGTTTCCACAGATACGCAGTATTTT.